Below are 10 T cell receptor beta chains sequenced from a single sample in a study of human T cells and chemical hapten exposure. MiXCR was run by TCRdb on the RACE reads, yielding one entry per CDR3 protein. The repertoire holds roughly 200,000 distinct CDR3 sequences, with about a fifth as singletons. The time point here: patch test 1, 2 weeks after DPC sensitization. Treatment meaning: therapeutic diphenylcyclopropenone sensitization with weekly scalp DPC. The starting material was whole blood, obtained in connection with sensitization to the hapten diphenylcyclopropenone (DPC). These receptors all stem from a woman aged 45-65 years with alopecia areata. Some clones in this sample may be carry-over from other donors' samples.

This chain links TRBV10-3 with TRBJ2-1, with 11 positions matching TRBD2. The CDR3 contains 17 residues. V shed 0 bases and J 6 bases; nucleotides not matched to a gene: 7. Germline V gene data show CDR1 as ENHRY and CDR2 as SYGVKD. CDR3 DNA sequence: TGTGCCATCAGTGAGTCTGTAGCGGGAGGGCCCTTCAATGAGCAGTTCTTC. Amino acid sequence: CAISESVAGGPFNEQFF.

This clonotype has more than one count but fewer than ten. The V and J genes are TRBV20-1 and TRBJ1-4; no definite D call. Trimming left V 3 bases short and J 7 bases short, with 6 bases between. Germline lookup yields CDR1 DFQATT and CDR2 SNEGSKA (reference sequence). The CDR3 sequence is 11 residues long. The CDR3 sequence is CSASTGEKLFF. The CDR3, as DNA: TGCAGTGCTAGTACCGGTGAAAAACTGTTTTTT.

This clonotype has at least ten counts. This chain joins TRBV6-1 and TRBJ2-3; possibly TRBD1 or TRBD2 for D (6 bases each). The V end lost 7 bases, the J end lost 2 bases, and 16 bases lay between the germline ends. Germline assignment: CDR1 MNHNS and CDR2 SASEGT. The CDR3 is 15 residues long. Written as DNA, the CDR3 is TGTGCCAGCAACAGGGCTAGCGACTACACAGATACGCAGTATTTT. Amino acids: CASNRASDYTDTQYF.

The V call is TRBV10-3, the J call TRBJ2-5; no clear D gene. This CDR3 is 13 amino acids long. CDR1 is ENHRY and CDR2 is SYGVKD in the germline V gene. V was pared by 4 bases and J by 2 bases, with 8 bases between. CDR3 DNA sequence: TGTGCCATCAGTGTTGGGTTACAAGAGACCCAGTACTTC. Translating gives CAISVGLQETQYF.

This clonotype came up many times. The gene calls are TRBV20-1 and TRBJ1-1; possibly TRBD1 for D (5 bases). Trimming took off 0 bases at V and 3 bases at J, with 14 bases between the two ends. This CDR3 comprises 15 residues. Looked up from germline, CDR1 is DFQATT and CDR2 is SNEGSKA (reference sequence). CDR3: CSARDPFGGDTEAFF. For the CDR3, the DNA is TGCAGTGCTAGAGATCCTTTCGGGGGTGACACTGAAGCTTTCTTT.

This clonotype turned up a few times. V is TRBV11-2 and J is TRBJ2-7; maybe TRBD2 (6 bases). Germline CDR1 reads SGHAT; CDR2 reads FQNNGV. V was shortened by 5 bases and J by 3 bases, with 14 bases between the two germline ends. The CDR3 sequence is 14 residues long. Written as DNA, the CDR3 is TGTGCCAGCAGCAACACGGGACTTAGCTACGAGCAGTACTTC. Translated: CASSNTGLSYEQYF. Based on the CDR3 plus reference TRBV11-2 and TRBJ2-7, the full variable domain is EAGVAQSPRYKIIEKRQSVAFWCNPISGHATLYWYQQILGQGPKLLIQFQNNGVVDDSQLPKDRFSAERLKGVDSTLKIQPAKLEDSAVYLCASSNTGLSYEQYFGPGTRLTVT.

There are a few counts of this clonotype. This chain joins TRBV5-1 and TRBJ2-1, with 8 positions matching TRBD2. Germline V lookup: CDR1 SGHRS, CDR2 YFSETQ. Trimming at V came to 4 bases and at J to 5 bases, leaving 5 bases not matched to a gene. The CDR3 has 14 residues. The CDR3 is CASSRGGGDNEQFF. In nucleotides, the CDR3 is TGCGCCAGCAGCCGGGGGGGAGGAGACAATGAGCAGTTCTTC.

The V and J genes are TRBV5-1 and TRBJ2-3; tentative D call: TRBD2 (5 bases). The CDR3 is 17 residues long. Trimming left V 0 bases short and J 1 base short, with 15 bases between. Germline V gene lookup returns CDR1 SGHRS and CDR2 YFSETQ. Here the CDR3 DNA reads TGCGCCAGCAGCTTGGAGTCTATTCGGACTGGCACAGATACGCAGTATTTT. This translates into CASSLESIRTGTDTQYF.

This chain uses TRBV12-3 or TRBV12-4 with TRBJ1-1; D ambiguous. V was cut by 5 bases and J by 6 bases, with 13 bases left in between. The CDR3 has 13 residues. The CDR3 bases are TGTGCCAGCAGTCTCGGACCCAGATCTGAAGCTTTCTTT. Residues: CASSLGPRSEAFF.

The V call is TRBV6-2 or TRBV6-3, the J call TRBJ2-3; 9 bases align to TRBD2. The CDR3 is 15 amino acids. J gave up 2 bases and V 7 bases, and 7 bases lay outside the gene matches. Germline CDR1 is MNHEY and CDR2 is SVGEGT. The CDR3, as DNA: TGTGCCAGCAACTTAGCGGGAGTCGACACAGATACGCAGTATTTT. This encodes CASNLAGVDTDTQYF.